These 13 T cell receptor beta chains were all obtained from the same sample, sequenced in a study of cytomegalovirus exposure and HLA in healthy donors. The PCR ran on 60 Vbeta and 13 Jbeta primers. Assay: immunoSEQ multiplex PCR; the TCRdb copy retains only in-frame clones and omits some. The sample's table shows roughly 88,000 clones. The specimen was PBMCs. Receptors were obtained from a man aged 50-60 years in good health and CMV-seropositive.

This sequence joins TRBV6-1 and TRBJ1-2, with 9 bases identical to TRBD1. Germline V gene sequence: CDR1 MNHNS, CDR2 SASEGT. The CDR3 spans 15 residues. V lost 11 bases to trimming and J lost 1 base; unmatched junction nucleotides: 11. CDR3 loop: CAVEGDRADNYGYTF. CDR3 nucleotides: TGTGCCGTAGAAGGGGACAGGGCAGATAACTATGGCTACACCTTC.

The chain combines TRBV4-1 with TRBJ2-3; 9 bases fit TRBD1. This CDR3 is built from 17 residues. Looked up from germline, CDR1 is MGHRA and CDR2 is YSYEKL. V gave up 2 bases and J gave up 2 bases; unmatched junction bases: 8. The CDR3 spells CASSQRPTGGLTDTQYF. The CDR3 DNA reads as TGCGCCAGCAGCCAACGACCGACAGGGGGACTCACAGATACGCAGTATTTT.

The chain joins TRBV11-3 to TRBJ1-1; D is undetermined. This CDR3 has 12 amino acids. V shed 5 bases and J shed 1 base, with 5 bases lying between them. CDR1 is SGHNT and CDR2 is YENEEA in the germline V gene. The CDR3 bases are TGTGCCAGCAGCCCGTCGAACACTGAAGCTTTCTTT. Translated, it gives CASSPSNTEAFF.

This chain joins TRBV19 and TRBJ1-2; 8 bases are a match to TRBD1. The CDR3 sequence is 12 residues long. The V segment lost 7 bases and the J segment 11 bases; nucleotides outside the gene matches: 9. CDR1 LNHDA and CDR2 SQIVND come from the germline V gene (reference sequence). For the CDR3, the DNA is TGTGCCAGTAATCTCCAGGGGGCTGGGTACACCTTC. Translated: CASNLQGAGYTF.

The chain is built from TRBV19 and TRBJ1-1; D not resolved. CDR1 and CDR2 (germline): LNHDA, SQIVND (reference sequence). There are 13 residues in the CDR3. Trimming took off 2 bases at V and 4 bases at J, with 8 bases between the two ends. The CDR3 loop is CASSISSGTEAFF. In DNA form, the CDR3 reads TGTGCCAGTAGTATATCCAGTGGCACTGAAGCTTTCTTT. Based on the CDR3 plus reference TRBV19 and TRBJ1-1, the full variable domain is DGGITQSPKYLFRKEGQNVTLSCEQNLNHDAMYWYRQDPGQGLRLIYYSQIVNDFQKGDIAEGYSVSREKKESFPLTVTSAQKNPTAFYLCASSISSGTEAFFGQGTRLTVV.

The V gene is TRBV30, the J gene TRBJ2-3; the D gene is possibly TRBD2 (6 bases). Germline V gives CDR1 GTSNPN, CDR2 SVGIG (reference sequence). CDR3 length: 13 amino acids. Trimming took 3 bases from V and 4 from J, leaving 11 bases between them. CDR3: CAWSGSIADTQYF. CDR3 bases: TGTGCCTGGAGCGGGAGTATCGCAGATACGCAGTATTTT.

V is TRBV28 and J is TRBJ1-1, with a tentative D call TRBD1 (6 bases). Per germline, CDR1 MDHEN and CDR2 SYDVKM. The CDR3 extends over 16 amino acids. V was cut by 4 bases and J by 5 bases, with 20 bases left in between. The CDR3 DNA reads TGTGCCAGCAGTTCTCACCCCGCAGGGGCAGGAACTGAAGCTTTCTTT. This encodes CASSSHPAGAGTEAFF.

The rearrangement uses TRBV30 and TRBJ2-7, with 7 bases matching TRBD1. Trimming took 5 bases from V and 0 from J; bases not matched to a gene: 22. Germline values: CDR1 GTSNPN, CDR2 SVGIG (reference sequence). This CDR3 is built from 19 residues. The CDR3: CAWSKPGQRKNLTSYEQYV. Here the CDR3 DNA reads TGTGCCTGGTCAAAACCGGGACAGCGAAAAAACCTGACCTCCTACGAGCAGTACGTC.

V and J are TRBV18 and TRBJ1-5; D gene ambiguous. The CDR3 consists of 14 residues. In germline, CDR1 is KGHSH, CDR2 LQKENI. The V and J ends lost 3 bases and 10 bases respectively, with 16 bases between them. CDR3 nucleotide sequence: TGTGCCAGCTCACCCGGGGAATCTCCGGGACCCCAGCATTTT. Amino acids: CASSPGESPGPQHF.

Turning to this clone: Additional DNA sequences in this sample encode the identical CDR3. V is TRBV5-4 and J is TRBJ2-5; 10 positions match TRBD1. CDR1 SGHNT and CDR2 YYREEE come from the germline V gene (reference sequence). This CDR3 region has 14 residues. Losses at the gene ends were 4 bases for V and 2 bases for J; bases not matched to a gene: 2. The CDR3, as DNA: TGTGCCAGCAGCAGACAGGGGGCTCAAGAGACCCAGTACTTC. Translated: CASSRQGAQETQYF.

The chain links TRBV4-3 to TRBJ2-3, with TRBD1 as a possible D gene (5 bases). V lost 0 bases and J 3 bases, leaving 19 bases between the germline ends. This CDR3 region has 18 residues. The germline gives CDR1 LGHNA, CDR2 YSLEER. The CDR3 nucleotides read TGCGCCAGCAGCCAAGATCTACTTCAGGGATTTGGGACAGATACGCAGTATTTT. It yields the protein CASSQDLLQGFGTDTQYF.

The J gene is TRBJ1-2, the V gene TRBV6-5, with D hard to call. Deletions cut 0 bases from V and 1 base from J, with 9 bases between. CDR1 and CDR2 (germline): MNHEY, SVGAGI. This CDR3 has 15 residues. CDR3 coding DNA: TGTGCCAGCAGTTACTCGATATCGGGTAACTATGGCTACACCTTC. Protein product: CASSYSISGNYGYTF.

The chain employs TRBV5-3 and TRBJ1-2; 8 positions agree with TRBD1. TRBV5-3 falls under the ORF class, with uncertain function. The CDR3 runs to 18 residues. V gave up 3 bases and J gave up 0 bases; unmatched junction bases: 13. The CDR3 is CARSSQTGDSGSNYGYTF. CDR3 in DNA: TGTGCCAGAAGCTCCCAGACAGGGGACTCCGGGTCTAACTATGGCTACACCTTC.